This T cell receptor beta chain is from a study of Ad26.COV2.S vaccination and SARS-CoV-2 variants. Study summary: It was the COV1001 Ad26.COV2.S trial arm that included the donor. Ad26.COV2.S given intramuscularly, once or twice 56 days apart.

Stated treatment: around 19 received Ad26.COV2.S at low or high dose, single or two shots; about 5 received placebo; per-sample allocation not given. After the first vaccine or placebo injection, samples were drawn on day 63. This adult donor, from Boston, was 18-55 years old. Whole-study results and caveats: Breadth, reportedly substantial, characterized the spike-specific CD8+ and CD4+ T cell responses after vaccination.

Looked up from germline, CDR1 is SGHRS and CDR2 is YFSETQ. The V end was cut by 4 bases, the J end by 2 bases, with 12 bases between. The CDR3 is made up of 14 amino acids. Repertoires were generated with immunoSEQ multiplex PCR, while TCRdb's copy carries only in-frame clones and drops some. This table has roughly 700,000 clones, about 89% appearing once. This clone was seen once. The antigen remains unidentified. This chain links TRBV5-1 with TRBJ1-1; no definite D call. The clonotype comes from a person between 18 and 65 years old who received the Ad26.COV2.S COVID-19 vaccine or a placebo. The source material was peripheral blood, sampled in a trial of Ad26.COV2.S vaccine versus placebo. The CDR3 protein is CASSPLTGNTEAFF. The CDR3 DNA follows: TGCGCCAGCAGCCCCCTGACGGGCAACACTGAAGCTTTCTTT.